The 19 T cell receptor beta chains listed next were all sequenced from one sample in a study of response to subunit inactivated influenza vaccine. TCRdb used MiXCR to reprocess the RT-PCR reads, holding one entry per CDR3 protein. Of around 160,000 distinct CDR3 sequences detected, approximately 11% appear once; the ten largest clones hold around 12%. The specimen comprised non-naive T cells sorted from PBMCs, sampled 40 to 50 days after vaccination. The receptor source for this set is a man between 50 and 59 years old who received an inactivated influenza vaccine.

Ten or more counts support this clonotype. This chain links TRBV20-1 with TRBJ1-5, with 7 bases matching TRBD1. J lost 6 bases, V lost 0 bases, and 11 bases had no gene match. Germline CDR1 and CDR2: DFQATT and SNEGSKA (reference sequence). The CDR3 is made up of 16 amino acids. The CDR3 loop is CSARDIATGSSQPQHF. The DNA for the CDR3 is TGCAGTGCTAGAGACATTGCGACAGGGAGTAGTCAGCCCCAGCATTTT.

The rearrangement joins TRBV10-3 to TRBJ2-1; D gene uncertain. The CDR3 has 12 residues. Trimming took 2 bases from V and 10 from J, leaving 9 bases between them. CDR1 is ENHRY and CDR2 is SYGVKD in the germline V gene. The CDR3, as DNA: TGTGCCATCAGTGAGCCGCCGATAGAGCAGTTCTTC. Translation gives CAISEPPIEQFF.

The J gene is TRBJ2-7, the V gene TRBV25-1; D is unresolved. This CDR3 is built from 16 residues. The germline V gene encodes CDR1 MGHDK and CDR2 SYGVNS. The ends were cut back, 1 base at V and 2 bases at J, with 15 bases in the middle. The CDR3 region has the DNA TGTGCCAGCAGTGAATCCCTCAGTAAACCTCCCTACGAGCAGTACTTC. This gives the protein CASSESLSKPPYEQYF.

In this sample, this clonotype turned up a few times. This chain joins TRBV27 and TRBJ1-2; possible D gene TRBD1, 5 bases. The CDR3 has 15 residues. V lost 5 bases and J 4 bases, leaving 17 bases between the germline ends. Per germline, CDR1 MNHEY and CDR2 SMNVEV (reference sequence). CDR3 protein: CASSPADKVGYGYTF. The CDR3, as DNA: TGTGCCAGCAGTCCCGCGGACAAGGTTGGCTATGGCTACACCTTC.

This clonotype is classed as medium-sized (0.01 to 0.1%). V usage is TRBV12-3 or TRBV12-4 and J usage is TRBJ2-1; 11 nucleotides match TRBD2. The CDR3 loop spans 15 amino acids. Losses at the gene ends were 6 bases for V and 5 bases for J; bases not matched to a gene: 6. CDR3 protein: CASRRLAGGNNEQFF. CDR3 DNA: TGTGCCAGCAGACGTCTAGCGGGGGGTAACAATGAGCAGTTCTTC.

This clonotype turned up a few times. The CDR3 region is CASSPGLAGVWTDTQYF. For the CDR3, the DNA is TGTGCCAGCAGTCCGGGACTAGCGGGGGTTTGGACAGATACGCAGTATTTT. The chain links TRBV12-3 or TRBV12-4 to TRBJ2-3; TRBD2 matches at 14 bases. The CDR3 runs 17 residues. The J segment lost 3 bases and the V segment lost 5 bases, leaving 7 bases of the junction unmatched.

The genes are TRBV7-2 and TRBJ2-1; the match to TRBD2 covers 12 bases. After removal of 1 base from V and 8 bases from J, the junction contained 0 bases not matched to a gene. Germline V gives CDR1 SGHTA, CDR2 FQGNSA. This CDR3 is 14 amino acids long. The CDR3 loop reads CASSLGLAGDEQFF. The CDR3 DNA is TGTGCCAGCAGCTTAGGACTAGCGGGGGATGAGCAGTTCTTC.

Only a few counts were recorded for this clonotype. The V call is TRBV28, the J call TRBJ2-7; D is perhaps TRBD2 (6 bases). Germline CDR1 is MDHEN and CDR2 is SYDVKM. V dropped 2 bases and J dropped 3 bases, with 14 bases sitting between them. This CDR3 comprises 15 residues. CDR3 protein: CASSLDTGSFYEQYF. DNA for the CDR3: TGTGCCAGCAGTTTAGATACCGGGAGTTTCTACGAGCAGTACTTC.

In its sample, this clonotype was seen many times. The chain is built from TRBV24-1 and TRBJ2-3, with 9 nucleotides matching TRBD1. Germline CDR1 is KGHDR and CDR2 is SFDVKD. The CDR3 is made up of 16 amino acids. Trimming at V came to 3 bases and at J to 1 base, leaving 4 bases not matched to a gene. The CDR3 reads CATSDANRGRTDTQYF. CDR3 nucleotide sequence: TGTGCCACCAGTGATGCGAACAGGGGGCGCACAGATACGCAGTATTTT.

The rearrangement links TRBV6-2 or TRBV6-3 to TRBJ2-5; 9 bases align to TRBD1. The CDR3 loop spans 15 amino acids. Germline V gene sequence: CDR1 MNHEY, CDR2 SVGEGT. With 6 bases clipped from V and 6 bases from J, the junction kept 11 bases outside the gene matches. The CDR3 sequence: CASSPPGQGWQTQYF. Written as DNA, the CDR3 is TGTGCCAGCAGCCCGCCGGGACAGGGTTGGCAGACCCAGTACTTC.

This clonotype was observed at least ten times. V and J are TRBV28 and TRBJ2-3, with 7 bases identical to TRBD2. CDR3 length: 14 amino acids. CDR1 and CDR2 (germline): MDHEN, SYDVKM. The V and J ends lost 6 bases and 5 bases, in that order; junction bases with no gene match: 8. The CDR3 here is CASSASGPVDTQYF. The CDR3 bases are TGTGCCAGCAGCGCTAGCGGCCCCGTAGATACGCAGTATTTT.

This clonotype has ten or more counts. The chain has TRBV19 and TRBJ2-2, with D tentatively TRBD1 (5 bases). CDR1 LNHDA and CDR2 SQIVND come from the germline V gene (reference sequence). This CDR3 region has 14 residues. V was pared by 3 bases and J by 4 bases, with 9 bases between. CDR3 DNA sequence: TGTGCCAGTAGTATCCAGGGCGCCACCGGGGAGCTGTTTTTT. It yields the protein CASSIQGATGELFF.

The chain carries TRBV5-4 and TRBJ2-2; 10 nucleotides match TRBD1. Per the germline V gene, CDR1 is SGHNT and CDR2 is YYREEE (reference sequence). The V gene end was trimmed by 5 bases and the J gene end by 2 bases; junction bases not matched to a gene: 6. CDR3 size: 16 residues. The CDR3 DNA reads TGTGCCAGCAGGAAGGGACAGGGGAGAAACACCGGGGAGCTGTTTTTT. It specifies CASRKGQGRNTGELFF.

The chain joins TRBV27 to TRBJ2-3, with TRBD2 identical over 10 bases. The CDR3 sequence is 19 residues long. CDR1 MNHEY and CDR2 SMNVEV come from the germline V gene (reference sequence). DNA for the CDR3: TGTACCTGCAGTTTTTTTCCTAGCGGGAGACGGGATCGCACAGATACGCAGTATTTT. It encodes CTCSFFPSGRRDRTDTQYF.

About this clonotype itself: A much larger clone differs from this one at a single base, so this may be a read error. The gene calls are TRBV7-2 and TRBJ2-1, with a tentative D call TRBD1 (6 bases). The J call could be wrong; TRBJ2-7 is a better fit for the DNA end. Germline CDR1 reads SGHTA; CDR2 reads FQGNSA. CDR3 size: 14 residues. In DNA form, the CDR3 reads TGTGCCAGCAGCTTGGCCGGGACAAGGCATGAGCAGTACTTC. Translation: CASSLAGTRHEQYF.

This chain uses TRBV19 with TRBJ1-4; D is uncertain. CDR1 is LNHDA and CDR2 is SQIVND in the germline V gene (reference sequence). The V and J ends lost 8 bases and 8 bases respectively, with 18 bases between them. CDR3 size: 14 residues. DNA of the CDR3: TGTGCCAGTTCCTCACTCACCTTGTGGGAAAAACTGTTTTTT. Its translation is CASSSLTLWEKLFF.

The V gene is TRBV7-9, the J gene TRBJ2-7; 9 nucleotides align to TRBD1. With 3 bases clipped from V and 5 bases from J, the junction kept 8 bases outside the gene matches. The CDR3 extends over 15 amino acids. Germline CDR1 reads SEHNR; CDR2 reads FQNEAQ (reference sequence). The CDR3 region is CASSFRDRDINEQYF. As DNA, the CDR3 is TGTGCCAGCAGCTTCCGGGACAGGGACATCAACGAGCAGTACTTC. Full variable domain (remainder filled in from reference TRBV7-9 and TRBJ2-7): DTGVSQNPRHKITKRGQNVTFRCDPISEHNRLYWYRQTLGQGPEFLTYFQNEAQLEKSRLLSDRFSAERPKGSFSTLEIQRTEQGDSAMYLCASSFRDRDINEQYFGPGTRLTVT.

The chain has TRBV3-1 and TRBJ1-1; D remains ambiguous. The CDR3 runs 15 residues. The germline V and J ends were trimmed by 0 bases and 7 bases, with 15 bases remaining between them. Germline V gives CDR1 LGHDT, CDR2 YNNKEL (reference sequence). The CDR3 region is CASSQDSLRVGEAFF. CDR3 nucleotide sequence: TGTGCCAGCAGCCAAGATTCTCTGCGGGTGGGTGAAGCTTTCTTT.

This clonotype was seen a few times. This chain joins TRBV13 and TRBJ2-7; 7 bases are shared with TRBD1. V lost 6 bases, J lost 0 bases, and 5 bases stayed unmatched. Germline lookup yields CDR1 PRHDT and CDR2 FYEKMQ (reference sequence). This CDR3 region has 14 residues. CDR3 region: CASRETGISYEQYF. In nucleotides, the CDR3 is TGTGCCAGCAGGGAGACAGGGATCTCCTACGAGCAGTACTTC.